This TCR beta chain was retrieved from a study of T cell clonality in common variable immunodeficiency. Germline trimming cut 4 bases from V and 4 bases from J; bases unmatched to any gene: 10. The CDR3 loop spans 16 amino acids. CDR1 is SGHRS and CDR2 is YFSETQ in the germline V gene. Ten or more counts support this clone. Its specificity is not known. The read stops 3 residues short of the end of the CDR3; the missing end is completed from the germline J gene. Sequencing was performed with immunoSEQ multiplex PCR; in TCRdb, only in-frame clones are kept and a portion is missing. Observed are 25,000 to 35,000 clones, no singletons, with the top ten taking around 3%. Study-level findings and limits: Reportedly, TCR beta sequences from common variable immunodeficiency showed fewer deletions and N-nucleotide insertions. CVID subjects showed higher TCRbeta clonality than healthy controls.

The rearrangement joins TRBV5-1 to TRBJ2-3, with 9 bases that match TRBD2. This TCR came from a human donor with common variable immunodeficiency. Sequenced: peripheral blood mononuclear cells. CDR3 in amino acids: CASSLFSGRGSDTQYF. Partial CDR3 DNA: TGCGCCAGCAGCCTTTTTAGCGGGAGAGGTTCAGATACG. Based on the CDR3 plus reference TRBV5-1 and TRBJ2-3, the full variable domain is KAGVTQTPRYLIKTRGQQVTLSCSPISGHRSVSWYQQTPGQGLQFLFEYFSETQRNKGNFPGRFSGRQFSNSRSEMNVSTLELGDSALYLCASSLFSGRGSDTQYFGPGTRLTVL.